One and the same sample provided the 20 T cell receptor beta chains below, sequenced in a study of T cell responses to AZD1222 COVID-19 vaccine. Profiling relied on immunoSEQ multiplex PCR, and the TCRdb table lists in-frame clones only, not all of them. The sample has some 150,000 clones; roughly 91% are singletons. Sequenced material: peripheral blood, taken 28 days after the second AZD1222 dose. The source is an adult who received the AZD1222 COVID-19 vaccine.

V is TRBV7-9 and J is TRBJ1-6; TRBD1 matches 7 bases. Losses at the gene ends were 5 bases for V and 4 bases for J; bases not matched to a gene: 8. Germline assignment: CDR1 SEHNR and CDR2 FQNEAQ (reference sequence). This CDR3 has 16 residues. The CDR3 spells CASSRTGSFYNSPLHF. DNA of the CDR3: TGTGCCAGCAGCCGGACAGGCAGTTTTTATAATTCACCCCTCCACTTT.

This clone was detected only once. V gene TRBV18 combines with J gene TRBJ2-5; 8 bases line up with TRBD1. The CDR3 contains 14 residues. Germline CDR1 is KGHSH and CDR2 is LQKENI. The trim removed 3 bases at V and 2 bases at J, leaving 2 bases unmatched. This CDR3 reads CASSPGQVQETQYF. The DNA of the CDR3 is TGTGCCAGCTCACCGGGACAGGTTCAAGAGACCCAGTACTTC.

The genes are TRBV5-1 and TRBJ2-7; D not certain. Trimming took off 4 bases at V and 5 bases at J, with 16 bases between the two ends. This CDR3 has 14 residues. From germline, CDR1 is SGHRS and CDR2 YFSETQ. CDR3: CASSQVLQSHEQYF. CDR3 DNA: TGCGCCAGCAGCCAGGTACTGCAGTCGCACGAGCAGTACTTC.

The chain couples TRBV6-5 to TRBJ2-5; unclear D gene. V gave up 8 bases and J gave up 0 bases, with 16 bases separating them. CDR1 MNHEY and CDR2 SVGAGI come from the germline V gene. The CDR3 covers 15 residues. CDR3 DNA: TGTGCCAGCCAGTCTTCCCCACTCTACCAAGAGACCCAGTACTTC. It codes for CASQSSPLYQETQYF.

The chain uses TRBV5-1 and TRBJ2-5, with D unresolved. This CDR3 spans 15 amino acids. V was clipped by 0 bases and J by 4 bases, with 13 bases between them. The V gene's germline CDR1 is SGHRS and CDR2 YFSETQ. CDR3 sequence reads: CASSLAISSAETQYF. DNA of the CDR3: TGCGCCAGCAGCTTGGCCATAAGTTCCGCAGAGACCCAGTACTTC.

This chain connects TRBV5-4 to TRBJ1-3; 7 nucleotides match TRBD1. J lost 2 bases, V lost 5 bases, and 7 bases had no gene match. CDR3 length: 15 amino acids. Germline V gives CDR1 SGHNT, CDR2 YYREEE (reference sequence). CDR3 region: CASSPDRDPGNTIYF. The CDR3 DNA is TGTGCCAGCAGTCCCGACAGGGACCCTGGAAACACCATATATTTT.

The V and J genes are TRBV18 and TRBJ2-7, with D perhaps matching TRBD2 (6 bases). The germline V gene encodes CDR1 KGHSH and CDR2 LQKENI. V lost 0 bases and J lost 1, with 10 bases in between. CDR3 length equals 15 residues. CDR3 protein: CASSPPSGASYEQYF. CDR3 in DNA: TGTGCCAGCTCACCACCTAGCGGAGCTTCCTACGAGCAGTACTTC.

The chain joins TRBV11-3 to TRBJ2-1; 10 positions match TRBD2. Germline V gene lookup returns CDR1 SGHNT and CDR2 YENEEA. CDR3 size: 21 residues. V was clipped by 0 bases and J by 0 bases; unmatched bases: 14. The CDR3 DNA reads as TGTGCCAGCAGCTTAGATCCTAGCGGGGGAACGAGGCCCAGCTCCTACAATGAGCAGTTCTTC. Translation gives CASSLDPSGGTRPSSYNEQFF.

This chain links TRBV6-5 with TRBJ2-7, with 13 positions matching TRBD2. Germline V gene lookup returns CDR1 MNHEY and CDR2 SVGAGI. The ends lost 6 bases at V and 4 bases at J; junction bases unmatched: 3. The CDR3 is 14 amino acids. The CDR3 sequence: CASRTSGGAYEQYF. In DNA, the CDR3 is TGTGCCAGCAGAACTAGCGGGGGGGCTTACGAGCAGTACTTC.

This chain joins TRBV5-1 and TRBJ1-3; D unresolved. The CDR3 sequence is 13 residues long. Germline-derived CDR1 and CDR2 are SGHRS and YFSETQ. Deletions cut 0 bases from V and 8 bases from J, with 9 bases between. The CDR3 is CASSLGSGDTIYF. CDR3 bases: TGCGCCAGCAGCTTGGGCTCTGGGGACACCATATATTTT.

This clone was seen a single time. The chain uses TRBV30 and TRBJ1-2, with D possibly TRBD1 on 5 matching bases. V was shortened by 4 bases and J by 2 bases, with 11 bases between the two germline ends. Germline V gene data show CDR1 as GTSNPN and CDR2 as SVGIG (reference sequence). This CDR3 is 13 amino acids long. CDR3 coding DNA: TGTGCCTGGAACTCGGGGGGAAACTATGGCTACACCTTC. Its translation is CAWNSGGNYGYTF. Complete variable domain (other parts from reference TRBV30 and TRBJ1-2): SQTIHQWPATLVQPVGSPLSLECTVEGTSNPNLYWYRQAAGRGLQLLFYSVGIGQISSEVPQNLSASRPQDRQFILSSKKLLLSDSGFYLCAWNSGGNYGYTFGSGTRLTVV.

The V and J genes are TRBV13 and TRBJ2-1; no clear D. Germline CDR1 PRHDT, CDR2 FYEKMQ (reference sequence). Trimming took 5 bases from V and 5 from J, leaving 13 bases between them. There are 14 residues in the CDR3. CDR3 DNA: TGTGCCAGCAGCCTGGCTTTGGGCCACAATGAGCAGTTCTTC. This encodes CASSLALGHNEQFF.

This rearrangement joins TRBV7-9 to TRBJ1-3, with a tentative D call TRBD1 (6 bases). The CDR3 totals 16 residues. The ends were cut back, 4 bases at V and 3 bases at J, with 16 bases in the middle. Germline CDR1 SEHNR, CDR2 FQNEAQ (reference sequence). The CDR3, as DNA: TGTGCCAGCAGCTCGCCCGGCCAGGGGATTGGAAACACCATATATTTT. Residues: CASSSPGQGIGNTIYF.

This clone has just a few counts. The chain employs TRBV7-9 and TRBJ1-3; D is undetermined. Germline V gene data show CDR1 as SEHNR and CDR2 as FQNEAQ (reference sequence). Trimming left V 3 bases short and J 4 bases short, with 13 bases between. This CDR3 contains 15 residues. Here the CDR3 reads CASSLDGFGGNTIYF. In DNA, the CDR3 is TGTGCCAGCAGCTTGGACGGGTTTGGCGGAAACACCATATATTTT. Combining the CDR3 with reference TRBV7-9 and TRBJ1-3 gives the whole variable domain DTGVSQNPRHKITKRGQNVTFRCDPISEHNRLYWYRQTLGQGPEFLTYFQNEAQLEKSRLLSDRFSAERPKGSFSTLEIQRTEQGDSAMYLCASSLDGFGGNTIYFGEGSWLTVV.

The chain employs TRBV11-2 and TRBJ1-3; weak D call: TRBD1 (6 bases). With 5 bases removed from V and 2 bases from J, the gap between germline ends came to 10 bases. Germline lookup yields CDR1 SGHAT and CDR2 FQNNGV. This CDR3 is built from 14 residues. The CDR3 protein is CASSISGAGNTIYF. The CDR3 DNA sequence: TGTGCCAGCAGCATCTCAGGGGCTGGAAACACCATATATTTT.

The V call is TRBV10-3, the J call TRBJ1-4; D gene uncertain. The CDR3 has 15 amino acids. V gave up 6 bases and J gave up 8 bases, with 19 bases separating them. Germline lookup yields CDR1 ENHRY and CDR2 SYGVKD. CDR3 coding DNA: TGTGCCATCAGGGGCCACAAGGGAGAGGGCGAAAAACTGTTTTTT. Its protein is CAIRGHKGEGEKLFF.

V is TRBV6-2 or TRBV6-3 and J is TRBJ1-1, with 7 bases lining up with TRBD1. Germline assignment: CDR1 MNHEY and CDR2 SVGEGT. Trimming took 0 bases from V and 7 from J; bases not matched to a gene: 8. CDR3 length: 15 residues. As DNA, the CDR3 is TGTGCCAGCAGTTACTCCGGGCGACAGGGAGGTGAAGCTTTCTTT. Translation: CASSYSGRQGGEAFF.

The chain uses TRBV10-1 and TRBJ2-5; D call uncertain. V gave up 2 bases and J gave up 3 bases, with 7 bases separating them. The CDR3 is 13 amino acids. Germline CDR1 is WNHNN and CDR2 is SYGVQD (reference sequence). The CDR3 sequence is CASSERAKETQYF. The CDR3 DNA reads as TGCGCCAGCAGTGAGCGGGCTAAAGAGACCCAGTACTTC.

The chain employs TRBV20-1 and TRBJ2-1, with D uncertain. The germline gives CDR1 DFQATT, CDR2 SNEGSKA (reference sequence). This CDR3 is 11 amino acids long. With 6 bases removed from V and 7 bases from J, the gap between germline ends came to 10 bases. CDR3 coding DNA: TGCAGTGCCGTCCGTGTGAATGAGCAGTTCTTC. It translates to CSAVRVNEQFF.

V usage is TRBV18 and J usage is TRBJ1-3, with no clear D. The CDR3 totals 16 residues. In germline, CDR1 is KGHSH, CDR2 LQKENI. Trimming took off 0 bases at V and 4 bases at J, with 13 bases between the two ends. This chain's CDR3 is CASSPPGSKRGNTIYF. The CDR3 coding sequence is TGTGCCAGCTCACCACCCGGGTCTAAACGGGGAAACACCATATATTTT.